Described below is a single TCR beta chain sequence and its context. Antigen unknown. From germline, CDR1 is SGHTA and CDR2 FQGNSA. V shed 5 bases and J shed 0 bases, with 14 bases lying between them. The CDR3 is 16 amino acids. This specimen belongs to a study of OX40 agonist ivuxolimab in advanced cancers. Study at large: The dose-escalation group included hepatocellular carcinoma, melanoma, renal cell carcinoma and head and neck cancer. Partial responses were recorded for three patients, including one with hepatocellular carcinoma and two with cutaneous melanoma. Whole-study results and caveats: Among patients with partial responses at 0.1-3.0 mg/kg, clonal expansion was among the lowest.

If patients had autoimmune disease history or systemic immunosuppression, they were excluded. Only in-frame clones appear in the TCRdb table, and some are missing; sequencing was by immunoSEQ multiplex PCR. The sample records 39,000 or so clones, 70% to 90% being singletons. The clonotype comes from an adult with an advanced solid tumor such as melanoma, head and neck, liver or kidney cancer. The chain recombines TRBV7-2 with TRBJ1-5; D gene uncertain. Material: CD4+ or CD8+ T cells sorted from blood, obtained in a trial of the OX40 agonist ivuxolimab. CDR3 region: CASSLLNGDSNQPQHF. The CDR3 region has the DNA TGTGCCAGCAGCCTCCTAAATGGGGATAGCAATCAGCCCCAGCATTTT.